This T cell receptor beta chain was recovered during a study of blood T cells in healthy people across ages. Findings and limits, study-wide: The donors' CMV status was not determined, possibly confounding changes in expanded clonotypes.

Combining a sample-barcoded 5' primer with a J-beta primer mix, a second PCR ran for 7 to 11 cycles. TCRdb reanalysed the 5' RACE reads using MiXCR and keeps one entry per CDR3 protein. The table lists about a million distinct CDR3 sequences, roughly 51% of them singletons, with over 20% in the top ten. CDR3 length: 16 residues. CDR1 is WSHSY, CDR2 SAAADI, per germline. With 5 bases clipped from V and 2 bases from J, the junction kept 10 bases outside the gene matches. Points on this clonotype: Its antigen is not known.

Sequenced: blood. The V and J genes are TRBV10-2 and TRBJ2-7, with 9 positions matching TRBD1. The clonotype originates from a woman aged 60-75 years in good health. This CDR3 is CASSLKLGQGAYEQYF. CDR3 nucleotide sequence: TGCGCCAGCAGTCTTAAACTGGGACAGGGAGCCTACGAGCAGTACTTC.